The 5 T cell receptor beta chains given below trace back to one sample, sequenced in a study of CD8 T cells in Susac syndrome. Reverse transcription of roughly 0.5 to 1 ug RNA was carried out with random hexamers. TCRdb fed the immunoSEQ multiplex PCR reads into MiXCR, producing one record per CDR3 protein. The repertoire holds approximately 130,000 distinct CDR3 sequences, with around 91% as singletons. The sequencing input was CD8+ T cells from PBMCs. These receptor sequences come from a human donor with multiple sclerosis.

J is TRBJ2-7 and V is TRBV27, with TRBD2 as a possible D gene (5 bases). CDR1 is MNHEY and CDR2 is SMNVEV in the germline V gene (reference sequence). V shed 8 bases and J shed 6 bases, with 20 bases lying between them. CDR3 size: 14 residues. CDR3 protein: CASGSGASTLEQYF. The CDR3 region has the DNA TGTGCCAGCGGGAGCGGAGCTTCCACTCTCGAGCAGTACTTC.

The gene calls are TRBV5-1 and TRBJ1-1, with D hard to call. The CDR3 is 13 amino acids. The germline V gene has CDR1 SGHRS and CDR2 YFSETQ. V lost 8 bases and J lost 6, with 17 bases in between. The CDR3 is CASRLEGGSEAFF. CDR3 in DNA: TGCGCCAGTCGACTGGAGGGTGGGTCTGAAGCTTTCTTT.

This rearrangement joins TRBV13 to TRBJ1-2; 7 bases fit TRBD1. After removal of 4 bases from V and 8 bases from J, the junction contained 19 bases not matched to a gene. The germline CDR1 and CDR2 sequences are PRHDT and FYEKMQ (reference sequence). This CDR3 has 17 residues. The CDR3, as DNA: TGTGCCAGCAGCTCCCTCGACAGGGTGTTTTTTTTCGGCGGCTACACCTTC. Its protein is CASSSLDRVFFFGGYTF.

V and J are TRBV6-1 and TRBJ2-3; no reliable D call. Trimming shortened V by 6 bases and J by 2 bases, and 9 bases separated the two germline ends. Germline V CDR1 and CDR2: MNHNS, SASEGT. The CDR3 runs to 13 residues. Here the CDR3 DNA reads TGTGCCAGCAGCTACCACAACACAGATACGCAGTATTTT. Protein sequence: CASSYHNTDTQYF.

This clonotype was observed a single time. The CDR3 region is CSVDRDREPDTQYF. In DNA form, the CDR3 reads TGCAGCGTTGACCGGGACAGGGAACCAGATACGCAGTATTTT. The genes are TRBV29-1 and TRBJ2-3; 9 bases match TRBD1. This CDR3 has 14 amino acids. Germline V gene sequence: CDR1 SQVTM, CDR2 ANQGSEA. After removal of 3 bases from V and 4 bases from J, the junction contained 5 bases not matched to a gene.